The clone carrying this TCR beta chain was observed a handful of times. Antigen unknown. The source of the sample is a study of CD8 T cells in ankylosing spondylitis. Broader study findings: It appeared that ankylosing spondylitis blood was characterized by a TCR beta motif of several highly homologous variants.

TCRdb redid the calling of the 5' RACE reads with MiXCR, one entry per CDR3 protein. The sample shows about 130,000 distinct CDR3 sequences, roughly an eighth of them seen only once. Trimming took off 4 bases at V and 5 bases at J, with 12 bases between the two ends. This CDR3 comprises 13 residues. CDR1 SGHRS and CDR2 YFSETQ come from the germline V gene. The sequenced sample consisted of blood, either unsorted or a sorted T cell fraction (not recorded which). V usage is TRBV5-1 and J usage is TRBJ1-1; tentatively, D is TRBD1 (5 bases). This receptor was taken from a female donor with ankylosing spondylitis or in good health (not recorded which). In DNA form, the CDR3 reads TGCGCCAGCAGCGAATGGGACCGGACTGAAGCTTTCTTT. It translates to CASSEWDRTEAFF.